The TCR beta chain under discussion was sequenced for a study of CXCR3-negative and CXCR3-positive naive CD8 T cells. A word on this clonotype: Its antigen is as yet unknown.

Study-wide results and limits: Diversity in memory CD8+ cells fell much lower than the comparably high levels seen in both naive subsets. Naive cells positive for CXCR3 carried more hydrophobic TRB CDR3s than CXCR3-negative ones.

Sorting was done in triplicate for each CD8+ T cell subset (under 330,000 cells each). This CDR3 contains 13 residues. Germline values: CDR1 SGHKS, CDR2 YYEKEE (reference sequence). 5' RACE that incorporated UMI labels was used to prepare the TRB cDNA libraries. TCRdb reworked the 5' RACE reads into one entry per CDR3 protein, no DNA. The sample's table shows tens of thousands of distinct CDR3 sequences. Sequencing was performed on naive CXCR3- CD8+ T cells from blood. The subset here: CD45RO-CCR7+CD27+CD95- naive CD8+ T cells lacking CXCR3 (TNR3-). The rearrangement joins TRBV5-5 to TRBJ2-7; the D call of TRBD1 rests on TCRdb alone, since no DNA is present to check it. This TCR came from a human donor in good health. Some clones in this sample may be carry-over from other donors' samples. CDR3 sequence reads: CASSFTGFYEQYF.